This T cell receptor beta chain is from a study of blood T cell repertoires in COVID-19. Using immunoSEQ multiplex PCR, the repertoire was profiled, and TCRdb retains in-frame clones only, with some absent. The data show around 60,000 clones, about 91% seen once. This clone was seen just once. The V and J ends lost 5 bases and 5 bases respectively, with 15 bases between them. This CDR3 has 14 amino acids. Germline CDR1 is MDHEN and CDR2 is SYDVKM. The receptor's source is a man between 50 and 59 years old with active COVID-19. Sequencing input: peripheral blood. The chain has TRBV28 and TRBJ1-1, with a weak D call TRBD1 (6 bases). CDR3 coding DNA: TGTGCCAGCAGTACCCAGGGGATGCGGACTGAAGCTTTCTTT. Translation gives CASSTQGMRTEAFF.